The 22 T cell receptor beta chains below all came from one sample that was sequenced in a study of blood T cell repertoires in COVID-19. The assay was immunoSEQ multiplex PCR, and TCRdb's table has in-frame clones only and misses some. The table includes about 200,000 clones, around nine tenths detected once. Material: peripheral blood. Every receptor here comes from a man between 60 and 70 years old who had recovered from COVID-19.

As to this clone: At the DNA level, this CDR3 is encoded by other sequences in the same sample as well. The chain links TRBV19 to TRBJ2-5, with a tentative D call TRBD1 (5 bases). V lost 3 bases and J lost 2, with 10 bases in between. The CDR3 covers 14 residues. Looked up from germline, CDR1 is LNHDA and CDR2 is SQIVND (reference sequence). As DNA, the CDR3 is TGTGCCAGTAGTATTGGTGGGGCACAAGAGACCCAGTACTTC. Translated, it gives CASSIGGAQETQYF.

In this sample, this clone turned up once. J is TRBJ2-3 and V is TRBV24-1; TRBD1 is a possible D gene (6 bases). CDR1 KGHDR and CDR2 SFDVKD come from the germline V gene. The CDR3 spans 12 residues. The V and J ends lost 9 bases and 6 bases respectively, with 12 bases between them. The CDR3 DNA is TGTGCCACCGCCGCCCAGGGGGATACGCAGTATTTT. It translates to CATAAQGDTQYF.

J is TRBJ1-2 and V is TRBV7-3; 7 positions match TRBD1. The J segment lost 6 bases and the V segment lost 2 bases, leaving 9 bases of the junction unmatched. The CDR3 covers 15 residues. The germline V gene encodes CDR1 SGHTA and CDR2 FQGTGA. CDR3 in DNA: TGTGCCAGCAGCTTATCTGGACAGGAAGTAAATGGCTACACCTTC. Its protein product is CASSLSGQEVNGYTF.

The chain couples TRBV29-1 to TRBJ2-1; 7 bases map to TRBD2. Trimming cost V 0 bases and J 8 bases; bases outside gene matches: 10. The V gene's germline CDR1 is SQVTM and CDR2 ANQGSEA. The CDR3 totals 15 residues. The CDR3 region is CSVEDPQGGRDEQFF. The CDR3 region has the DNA TGCAGCGTTGAAGATCCCCAGGGAGGGAGAGATGAGCAGTTCTTC.

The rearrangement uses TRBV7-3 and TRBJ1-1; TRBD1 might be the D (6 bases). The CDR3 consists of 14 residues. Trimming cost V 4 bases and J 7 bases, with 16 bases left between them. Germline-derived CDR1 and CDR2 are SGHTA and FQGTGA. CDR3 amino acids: CASSSDSAVGEAFF. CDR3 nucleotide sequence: TGTGCCAGCAGCTCGGACAGTGCAGTGGGTGAAGCTTTCTTT.

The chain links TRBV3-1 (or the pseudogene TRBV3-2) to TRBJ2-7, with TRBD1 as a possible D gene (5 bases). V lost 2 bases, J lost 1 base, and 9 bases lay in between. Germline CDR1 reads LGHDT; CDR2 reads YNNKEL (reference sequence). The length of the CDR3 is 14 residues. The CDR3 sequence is CASSQFAGSYEQYF. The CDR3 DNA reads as TGTGCCAGCAGCCAATTCGCAGGGTCCTACGAGCAGTACTTC.

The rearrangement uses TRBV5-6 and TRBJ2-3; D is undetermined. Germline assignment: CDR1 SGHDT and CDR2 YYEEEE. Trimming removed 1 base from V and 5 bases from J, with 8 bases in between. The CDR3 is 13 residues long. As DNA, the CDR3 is TGTGCCAGCAGCTTGCAGGTCGTAGATACGCAGTATTTT. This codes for CASSLQVVDTQYF. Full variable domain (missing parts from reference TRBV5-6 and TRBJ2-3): DAGVTQSPTHLIKTRGQQVTLRCSPKSGHDTVSWYQQALGQGPQFIFQYYEEEERQRGNFPDRFSGHQFPNYSSELNVNALLLGDSALYLCASSLQVVDTQYFGPGTRLTVL.

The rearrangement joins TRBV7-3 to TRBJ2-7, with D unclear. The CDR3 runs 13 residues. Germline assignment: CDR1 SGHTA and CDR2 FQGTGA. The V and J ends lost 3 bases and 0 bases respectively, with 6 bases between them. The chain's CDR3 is CASSFDFSYEQYF. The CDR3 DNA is TGTGCCAGCAGCTTCGACTTCTCCTACGAGCAGTACTTC.

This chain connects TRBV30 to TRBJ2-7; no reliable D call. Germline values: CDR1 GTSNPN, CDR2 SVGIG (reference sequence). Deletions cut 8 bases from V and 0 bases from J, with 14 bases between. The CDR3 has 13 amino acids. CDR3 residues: CALSNPFSYEQYF. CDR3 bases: TGTGCCCTCTCTAACCCCTTCTCCTACGAGCAGTACTTC. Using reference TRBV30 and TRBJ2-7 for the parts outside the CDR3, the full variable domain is SQTIHQWPATLVQPVGSPLSLECTVEGTSNPNLYWYRQAAGRGLQLLFYSVGIGQISSEVPQNLSASRPQDRQFILSSKKLLLSDSGFYLCALSNPFSYEQYFGPGTRLTVT.

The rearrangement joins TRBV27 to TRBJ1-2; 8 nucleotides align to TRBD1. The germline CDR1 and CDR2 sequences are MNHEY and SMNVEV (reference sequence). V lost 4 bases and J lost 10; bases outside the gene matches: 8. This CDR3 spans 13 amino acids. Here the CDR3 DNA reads TGTGCCAGCAGTTCCATCAACAGGGGGGACTACACCTTC. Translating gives CASSSINRGDYTF.

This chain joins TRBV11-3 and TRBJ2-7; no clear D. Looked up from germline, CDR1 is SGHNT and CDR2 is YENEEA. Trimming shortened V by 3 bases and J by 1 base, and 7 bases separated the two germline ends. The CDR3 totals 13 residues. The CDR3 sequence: CASSLAESYEQYF. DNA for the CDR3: TGTGCCAGCAGCTTGGCGGAGTCCTACGAGCAGTACTTC.

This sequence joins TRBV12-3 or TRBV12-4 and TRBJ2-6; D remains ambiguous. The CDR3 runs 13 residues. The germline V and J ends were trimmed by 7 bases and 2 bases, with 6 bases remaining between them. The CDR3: CASKIAGANVLTF. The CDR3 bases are TGTGCCAGCAAAATCGCTGGGGCCAACGTCCTGACTTTC.

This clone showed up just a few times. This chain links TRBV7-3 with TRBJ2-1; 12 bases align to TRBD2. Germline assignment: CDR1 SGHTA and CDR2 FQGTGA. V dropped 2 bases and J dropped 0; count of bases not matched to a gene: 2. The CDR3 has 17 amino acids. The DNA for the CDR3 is TGTGCCAGCAGCTTAGGACTAGCGGGACCCTCCTACAATGAGCAGTTCTTC. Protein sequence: CASSLGLAGPSYNEQFF.

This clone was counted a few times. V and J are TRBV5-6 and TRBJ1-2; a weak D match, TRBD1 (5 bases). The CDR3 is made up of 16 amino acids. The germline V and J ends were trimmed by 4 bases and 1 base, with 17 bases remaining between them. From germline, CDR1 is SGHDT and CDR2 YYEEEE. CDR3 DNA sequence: TGTGCCAGCAGCCGACTTTCAGGGTTTCTTAACTATGGCTACACCTTC. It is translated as CASSRLSGFLNYGYTF.

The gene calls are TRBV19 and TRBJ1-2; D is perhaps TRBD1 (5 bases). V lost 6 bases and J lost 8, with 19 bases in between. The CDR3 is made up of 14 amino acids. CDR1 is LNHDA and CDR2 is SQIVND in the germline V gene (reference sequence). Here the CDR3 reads CASREQVAGEGYTF. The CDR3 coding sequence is TGTGCCAGTAGGGAACAGGTCGCAGGAGAAGGCTACACCTTC.

The CDR3 coding sequence is TGTGCCAGCAGCTTGGATGGGGGGATCACCTACAATGAGCAGTTCTTC. It specifies CASSLDGGITYNEQFF. The J gene is TRBJ2-1, the V gene TRBV5-4, with D possibly matching TRBD2 (6 bases). The V and J ends lost 0 bases and 2 bases respectively, with 12 bases between them. Germline loops: CDR1 SGHNT, CDR2 YYREEE (reference sequence). This CDR3 spans 16 amino acids.

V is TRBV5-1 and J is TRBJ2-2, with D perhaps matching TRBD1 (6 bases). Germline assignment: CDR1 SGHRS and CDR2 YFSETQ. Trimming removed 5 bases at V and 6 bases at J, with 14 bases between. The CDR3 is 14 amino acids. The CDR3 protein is CASSSVQGSGELFF. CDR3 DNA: TGCGCCAGCAGTTCTGTCCAGGGGTCCGGGGAGCTGTTTTTT.

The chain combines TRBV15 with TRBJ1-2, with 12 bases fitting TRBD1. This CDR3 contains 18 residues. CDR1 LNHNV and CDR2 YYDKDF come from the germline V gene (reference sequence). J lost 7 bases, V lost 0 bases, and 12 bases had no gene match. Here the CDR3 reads CATSRDGGQGARASGYTF. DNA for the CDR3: TGTGCCACCAGCAGAGATGGGGGACAGGGGGCGCGAGCGAGTGGCTACACCTTC.

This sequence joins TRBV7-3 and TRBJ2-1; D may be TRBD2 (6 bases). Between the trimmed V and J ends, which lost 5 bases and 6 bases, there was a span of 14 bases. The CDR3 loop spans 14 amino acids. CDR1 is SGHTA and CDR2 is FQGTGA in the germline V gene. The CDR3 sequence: CASSVTSNVNEQFF. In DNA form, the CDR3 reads TGTGCCAGCAGCGTGACTAGTAACGTCAATGAGCAGTTCTTC.

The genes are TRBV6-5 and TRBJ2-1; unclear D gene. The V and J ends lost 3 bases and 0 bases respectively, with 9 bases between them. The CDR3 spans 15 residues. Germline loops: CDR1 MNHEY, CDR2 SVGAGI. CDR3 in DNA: TGTGCCAGCAGTTATGAGGCTTCCTCCTACAATGAGCAGTTCTTC. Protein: CASSYEASSYNEQFF.

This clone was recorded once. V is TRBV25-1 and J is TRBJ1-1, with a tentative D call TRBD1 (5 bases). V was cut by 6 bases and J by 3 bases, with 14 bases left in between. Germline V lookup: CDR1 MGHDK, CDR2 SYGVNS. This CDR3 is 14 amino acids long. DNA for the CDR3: TGTGCCAGCAGAACACCAGGGTTGGACACTGAAGCTTTCTTT. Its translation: CASRTPGLDTEAFF.

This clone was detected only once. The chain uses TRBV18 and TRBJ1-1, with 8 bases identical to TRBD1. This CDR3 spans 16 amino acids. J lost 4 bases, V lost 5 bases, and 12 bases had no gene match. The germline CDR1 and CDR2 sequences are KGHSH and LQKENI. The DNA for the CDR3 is TGTGCCAGCTCAACTGGGACAGGTGGATCGGGCACTGAAGCTTTCTTT. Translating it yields CASSTGTGGSGTEAFF.